Listed here is a single TCR beta chain. Antigen: not known. Treatment defined: some 19 received Ad26.COV2.S at low or high dose, single or two shots; several received placebo; per-sample allocation not given. Specimen acquisition occurred on day 63 following the initial vaccine or placebo injection. The CDR3 has 13 residues. The germline CDR1 and CDR2 sequences are SGDLS and YYNGEE. V lost 0 bases and J 6 bases, leaving 8 bases between the germline ends. Sequencing used immunoSEQ multiplex PCR; TCRdb keeps in-frame clones, though not all of them. The sample contains about 350,000 clones, about 88% of which appear only once. These data come from a study of Ad26.COV2.S vaccination and SARS-CoV-2 variants. Points from the study as a whole: Possibly, TCR breadth and depth analyses underestimated total T cell responses. The study found higher spike-specific TCR breadth in vaccine than placebo recipients.

The rearrangement links TRBV9 to TRBJ2-3; D is unresolved. The TCR sequence derives from a person between 18 and 59 years old who received the Ad26.COV2.S COVID-19 vaccine or a placebo. The sample consisted of peripheral blood, taken in a trial of Ad26.COV2.S vaccine versus placebo. CDR3 amino acids: CASSVDLKDTQYF. CDR3 in DNA: TGTGCCAGCAGCGTAGATCTCAAGGATACGCAGTATTTT.